This is a list of T cell receptor beta chains from one sample in a study of graft-versus-host responses after intestinal transplantation. Sequencing was performed with immunoSEQ multiplex PCR; in TCRdb, only in-frame clones are kept and a portion is missing. Of about 38,000 clones listed, around 83% are singletons. This material consisted of PBMCs, taken 1,000 to 1,200 days after transplant. These receptors came from a human patient who received an intestinal transplant, so some T cells may come from the graft donor. Each CDR3 is given with its conserved first and last residue.

>TRBV5-4|TRBJ2-7
CASSRTSGARPYEQYF
>TRBV6-1|TRBJ2-7
CASSERADASYEQYF
>TRBV28|TRBJ1-1
CASHLTANTEAFF
>TRBV30|TRBJ2-3
CAWSDRGDFTDTQYF
>TRBV2|TRBJ1-4
CASSDVGDHEELFF
>TRBV4-2|TRBJ2-1
CASSPLGGANEQFF
>TRBV6-4|TRBJ2-3
CASSDSSGGPYTQYF
>TRBV7-6|TRBJ2-5
CASSPTKVETQYF
>TRBV11-2|TRBJ1-6
CASSPPGRLNSPLHF
>TRBV5-1|TRBJ2-5
CASSPRGAGVRETQYF
>TRBV4-2|TRBJ2-5
CASSQERPLQETQYF
>TRBV19|TRBJ2-3
CASARDRVDTQYF
>TRBV18|TRBJ1-1
CASSPLPPPGAEAFF
>TRBV11-2|TRBJ2-7
CASSLGQGPYEQYF
>TRBV5-6|-
CASSPPTGGQIYEQYF
>TRBV5-1|TRBJ2-5
CASSLGLAGTGVTQYF
>TRBV18|TRBJ1-5
CASSPRGGQTSQPQHF
>TRBV5-4|TRBJ1-5
CASSLGPGQPQHF
>TRBV9|TRBJ2-7
CASSVDGRADEQYF
>TRBV5-1|TRBJ2-3
CASSLALAGSTDTQYF
>TRBV5-1|TRBJ1-1
CASSPEARTNTEAFF
>TRBV6-1|TRBJ1-1
CASSKGQGGTEAFF